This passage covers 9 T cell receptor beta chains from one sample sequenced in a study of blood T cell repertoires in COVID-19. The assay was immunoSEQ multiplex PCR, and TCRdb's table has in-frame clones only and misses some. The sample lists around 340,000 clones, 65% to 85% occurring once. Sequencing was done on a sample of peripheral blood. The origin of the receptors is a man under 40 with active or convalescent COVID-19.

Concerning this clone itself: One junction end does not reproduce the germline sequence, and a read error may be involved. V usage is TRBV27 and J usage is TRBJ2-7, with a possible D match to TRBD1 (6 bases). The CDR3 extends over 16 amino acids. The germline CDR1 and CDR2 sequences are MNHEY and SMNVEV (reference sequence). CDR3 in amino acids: CASSSERGHTPYEQYF. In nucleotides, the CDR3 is TGTGCCAGTAGTTCAGAAAGGGGACATACCCCCTACGAGCAGTACTTC.

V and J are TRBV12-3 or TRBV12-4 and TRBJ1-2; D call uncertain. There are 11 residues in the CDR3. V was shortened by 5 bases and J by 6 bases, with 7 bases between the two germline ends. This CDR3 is CASSLADGYTF. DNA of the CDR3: TGTGCCAGCAGTCTCGCGGATGGCTACACCTTC.

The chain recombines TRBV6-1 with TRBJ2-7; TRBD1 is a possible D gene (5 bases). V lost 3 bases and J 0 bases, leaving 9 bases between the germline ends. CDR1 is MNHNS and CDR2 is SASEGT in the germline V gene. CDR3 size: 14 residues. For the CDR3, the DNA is TGTGCCAGCAGTGACACCAGGGTCTCCTACGAGCAGTACTTC. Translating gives CASSDTRVSYEQYF.

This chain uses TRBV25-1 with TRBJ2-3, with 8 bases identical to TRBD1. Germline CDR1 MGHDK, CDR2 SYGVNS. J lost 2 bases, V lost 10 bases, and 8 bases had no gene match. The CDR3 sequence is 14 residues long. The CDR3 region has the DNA TGTGCCACCCGCAAGACAGGGGTCACAGATACGCAGTATTTT. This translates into CATRKTGVTDTQYF.

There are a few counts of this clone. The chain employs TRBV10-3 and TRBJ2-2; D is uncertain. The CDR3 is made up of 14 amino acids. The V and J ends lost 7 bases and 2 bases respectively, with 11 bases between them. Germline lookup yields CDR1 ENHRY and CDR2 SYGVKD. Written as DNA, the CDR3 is TGTGCCATCAATCCAGGCTACAACACCGGGGAGCTGTTTTTT. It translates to CAINPGYNTGELFF.

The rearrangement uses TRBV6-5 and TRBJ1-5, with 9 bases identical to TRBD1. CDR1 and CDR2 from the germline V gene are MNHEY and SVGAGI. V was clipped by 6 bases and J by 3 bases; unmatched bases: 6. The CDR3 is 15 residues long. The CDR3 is CASSPRTGDNQPQHF. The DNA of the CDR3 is TGTGCCAGCAGCCCCCGGACAGGGGACAATCAGCCCCAGCATTTT.

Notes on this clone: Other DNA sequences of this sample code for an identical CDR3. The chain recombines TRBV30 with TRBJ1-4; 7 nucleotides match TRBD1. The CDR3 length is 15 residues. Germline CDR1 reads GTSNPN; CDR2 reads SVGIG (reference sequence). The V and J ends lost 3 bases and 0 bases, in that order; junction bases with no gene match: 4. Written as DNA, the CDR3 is TGTGCCTGGAGCTCCGGACAGGCAACTAATGAAAAACTGTTTTTT. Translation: CAWSSGQATNEKLFF. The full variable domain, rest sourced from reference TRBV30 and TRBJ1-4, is SQTIHQWPATLVQPVGSPLSLECTVEGTSNPNLYWYRQAAGRGLQLLFYSVGIGQISSEVPQNLSASRPQDRQFILSSKKLLLSDSGFYLCAWSSGQATNEKLFFGSGTQLSVL.

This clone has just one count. The CDR3 region has the DNA TGTGCCAGCAGCGACAGGGGTCCCGGGGAGCTGTTTTTT. Translated, it gives CASSDRGPGELFF. The chain has TRBV6-2 or TRBV6-3 and TRBJ2-2; 8 bases map to TRBD1. The V segment lost 6 bases and the J segment 6 bases; nucleotides outside the gene matches: 3. This CDR3 is 13 amino acids long. The germline gives CDR1 MNHEY, CDR2 SVGEGT.

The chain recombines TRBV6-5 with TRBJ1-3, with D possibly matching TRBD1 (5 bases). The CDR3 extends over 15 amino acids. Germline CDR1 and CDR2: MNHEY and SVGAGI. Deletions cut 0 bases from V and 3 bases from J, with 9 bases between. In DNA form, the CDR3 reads TGTGCCAGCAGTTACTCGAGCGACAGTGGAAACACCATATATTTT. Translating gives CASSYSSDSGNTIYF.